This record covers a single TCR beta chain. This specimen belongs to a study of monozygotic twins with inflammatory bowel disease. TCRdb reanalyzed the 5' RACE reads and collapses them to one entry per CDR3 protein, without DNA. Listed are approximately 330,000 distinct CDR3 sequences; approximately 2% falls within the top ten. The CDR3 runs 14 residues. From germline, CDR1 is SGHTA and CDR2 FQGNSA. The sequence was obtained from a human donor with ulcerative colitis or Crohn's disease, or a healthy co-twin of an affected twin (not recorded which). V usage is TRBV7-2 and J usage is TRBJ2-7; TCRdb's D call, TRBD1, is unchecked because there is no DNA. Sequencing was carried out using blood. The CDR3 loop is CASSLNAGSYEQYF.